Below are 20 T cell receptor beta chains sequenced from a single sample in a study of early T cells in non-severe SARS-CoV-2 infection. TCRdb reanalysed the 5' RACE reads using MiXCR and keeps one entry per CDR3 protein. Of some 57,000 distinct CDR3 sequences in the sample, roughly 13% were seen once. Sequencing was done on a sample of whole blood. The receptors derive from an adult who was a healthcare worker with PCR-confirmed SARS-CoV-2 infection or an uninfected control (not recorded which).

This clonotype was recorded many times. The chain recombines TRBV7-8 with TRBJ2-1; 10 nucleotides agree with TRBD2. This CDR3 comprises 15 residues. Germline CDR1 is SGHVS and CDR2 is FQNEAQ. The trim removed 7 bases at V and 0 bases at J, leaving 3 bases unmatched. The DNA for the CDR3 is TGTGCCAGCAAGGAGCGGGGGGGCTCCTACAATGAGCAGTTCTTC. Its translation: CASKERGGSYNEQFF.

This clonotype has ten or more counts. The chain combines TRBV28 with TRBJ2-1, with D unresolved. The CDR3 contains 13 residues. Germline CDR1 reads MDHEN; CDR2 reads SYDVKM. V lost 3 bases, J lost 4 bases, and 7 bases lay in between. The CDR3 sequence: CASSLREYNEQFF. DNA for the CDR3: TGTGCCAGCAGTTTGAGAGAATACAATGAGCAGTTCTTC.

V is TRBV30 and J is TRBJ2-7, with 8 bases matching TRBD2. V lost 3 bases to trimming and J lost 5 bases; unmatched junction nucleotides: 3. The CDR3 consists of 12 residues. Germline V gene sequence: CDR1 GTSNPN, CDR2 SVGIG (reference sequence). CDR3 DNA sequence: TGTGCCTGGAGCCCGGGGGGGCACGAGCAGTACTTC. Its protein product is CAWSPGGHEQYF.

The chain is built from TRBV5-1 and TRBJ2-3; D perhaps matches TRBD2 (5 bases). The CDR3 covers 15 residues. Trimming removed 2 bases from V and 1 base from J, with 11 bases in between. The germline V gene encodes CDR1 SGHRS and CDR2 YFSETQ. The CDR3 DNA reads as TGCGCCAGCAGCTTCGGGGTCTGGGGCACAGATACGCAGTATTTT. It specifies CASSFGVWGTDTQYF.

In its sample, this clonotype was seen many times. The CDR3 sequence: CASSGYYEQYF. CDR3 nucleotides: TGTGCCAGCAGTGGGTACTACGAGCAGTACTTC. The gene calls are TRBV25-1 and TRBJ2-7; D is unresolved. V was shortened by 4 bases and J by 3 bases, with 4 bases between the two germline ends. Germline V gene data show CDR1 as MGHDK and CDR2 as SYGVNS. This CDR3 is built from 11 residues.

In its sample, this clonotype was seen a few times. The chain is built from TRBV20-1 and TRBJ2-1; TRBD2 matches 16 bases. The CDR3 is 17 residues long. Germline trimming cut 7 bases from V and 10 bases from J; bases unmatched to any gene: 16. In germline, CDR1 is DFQATT, CDR2 SNEGSKA (reference sequence). DNA for the CDR3: TGCAGTGGACAAGGAGGGACTAGCGGGGGGGCCTTAATCGAGCAGTTCTTC. Translation gives CSGQGGTSGGALIEQFF.

The chain is built from TRBV28 and TRBJ2-7; D gene uncertain. CDR1 is MDHEN and CDR2 is SYDVKM in the germline V gene. This CDR3 region has 11 residues. V lost 3 bases and J 5 bases, leaving 5 bases between the germline ends. CDR3 nucleotides: TGTGCCAGCAGTTTTCGCGACGAGCAGTACTTC. It codes for CASSFRDEQYF. Full variable domain (outside the CDR3, taken from reference TRBV28 and TRBJ2-7): DVKVTQSSRYLVKRTGEKVFLECVQDMDHENMFWYRQDPGLGLRLIYFSYDVKMKEKGDIPEGYSVSREKKERFSLILESASTNQTSMYLCASSFRDEQYFGPGTRLTVT.

The chain uses TRBV12-3 or TRBV12-4 and TRBJ2-7; D perhaps matches TRBD1 (6 bases). This CDR3 is 13 amino acids long. V lost 2 bases and J 4 bases, leaving 9 bases between the germline ends. As DNA, the CDR3 is TGTGCCAGCAGTTTAACAGGGAAGTACGAGCAGTACTTC. This encodes CASSLTGKYEQYF.

The chain uses TRBV14 and TRBJ2-5; D is ambiguous. Trimming took 0 bases from V and 7 from J, leaving 9 bases between them. This CDR3 region has 13 residues. Per germline, CDR1 SGHDN and CDR2 FVKESK. The CDR3 region has the DNA TGTGCCAGCAGCCAAGATCTCGCTGGGACCCAGTACTTC. This codes for CASSQDLAGTQYF.

The chain is built from TRBV7-9 and TRBJ2-1; D is unclear. Trimming removed 5 bases from V and 9 bases from J, with 14 bases in between. Germline V gene sequence: CDR1 SEHNR, CDR2 FQNEAQ (reference sequence). This CDR3 is built from 13 residues. CDR3 protein: CASSTIHGSEQFF. The CDR3 region has the DNA TGTGCCAGCAGCACCATACACGGGTCTGAGCAGTTCTTC.

The chain is built from TRBV20-1 and TRBJ2-2; possible D gene TRBD1, 5 bases. The CDR3 loop spans 13 amino acids. The V gene lost 1 base and the J gene lost 6 bases, with 9 bases spanning the gap. Germline lookup yields CDR1 DFQATT and CDR2 SNEGSKA (reference sequence). The CDR3 DNA reads TGCAGTGCTAGAGCGCAGGGTCCCGGGGAGCTGTTTTTT. Translation: CSARAQGPGELFF.

This clonotype appeared a few times. The J gene is TRBJ2-2, the V gene TRBV5-1, with 7 bases matching TRBD2. The V gene's germline CDR1 is SGHRS and CDR2 YFSETQ. Unmatched junction bases numbered 13, after V lost 5 bases and J lost 0 bases. The CDR3 has 18 amino acids. The DNA of the CDR3 is TGCGCCAGCAGTATACGACCGGGGGGATTCCCGAACACCGGGGAGCTGTTTTTT. It specifies CASSIRPGGFPNTGELFF.

This clonotype was detected only a few times. J is TRBJ2-5 and V is TRBV4-1, with D possibly TRBD1 on 5 matching bases. Germline CDR1 is MGHRA and CDR2 is YSYEKL. Trimming removed 1 base at V and 4 bases at J, with 10 bases between. The CDR3 spans 14 residues. The CDR3 sequence is CASSQAGNRETQYF. CDR3 bases: TGCGCCAGCAGCCAAGCAGGGAACCGAGAGACCCAGTACTTC.

At least ten counts were recorded for this clonotype. The chain has TRBV28 and TRBJ2-7; D gene uncertain. Germline V lookup: CDR1 MDHEN, CDR2 SYDVKM. The CDR3 extends over 11 amino acids. Trimming removed 6 bases from V and 6 bases from J, with 9 bases in between. In DNA form, the CDR3 reads TGTGCCAGCAGCCGATTGGGCGAGCAGTACTTC. Amino acid sequence: CASSRLGEQYF. Looking up the rest from reference TRBV28 and TRBJ2-7 gives the full variable domain: DVKVTQSSRYLVKRTGEKVFLECVQDMDHENMFWYRQDPGLGLRLIYFSYDVKMKEKGDIPEGYSVSREKKERFSLILESASTNQTSMYLCASSRLGEQYFGPGTRLTVT.

Ten or more counts support this clonotype. The rearrangement links TRBV6-5 to TRBJ2-7, with D possibly called TRBD1 or TRBD2 (5 bases each). Trimming took 6 bases from V and 3 from J, leaving 15 bases between them. The CDR3 runs 14 residues. CDR1 is MNHEY and CDR2 is SVGAGI in the germline V gene. The CDR3 DNA reads TGTGCCAGCAGGCCAGACGGGACCGTCTACGAGCAGTACTTC. It yields the protein CASRPDGTVYEQYF.

The chain is built from TRBV28 and TRBJ2-7; no clear D. The CDR3 spans 12 residues. CDR1 and CDR2 (germline): MDHEN, SYDVKM. V was trimmed by 3 bases and J by 0 bases, leaving 3 bases between them. The CDR3: CASSFPSYEQYF. The CDR3 DNA reads TGTGCCAGCAGTTTCCCCTCCTACGAGCAGTACTTC.

This clonotype was observed a handful of times. V is TRBV10-1 and J is TRBJ2-2, with D hard to call. V lost 2 bases, J lost 0 bases, and 7 bases lay in between. CDR3 length: 15 amino acids. Germline V gene lookup returns CDR1 WNHNN and CDR2 SYGVQD (reference sequence). The CDR3 bases are TGCGCCAGCAGTGAGGTGCCGTCGAACACCGGGGAGCTGTTTTTT. It codes for CASSEVPSNTGELFF.

The chain carries TRBV28 and TRBJ2-3; 7 bases line up with TRBD1. The germline V gene has CDR1 MDHEN and CDR2 SYDVKM. Unmatched junction bases numbered 9, after V lost 4 bases and J lost 11 bases. The CDR3 has 13 amino acids. In DNA, the CDR3 is TGTGCCAGCAGTTATCAGGGACAGAGGGTGCAGTATTTT. Protein product: CASSYQGQRVQYF. Using reference TRBV28 and TRBJ2-3 for the parts outside the CDR3, the full variable domain is DVKVTQSSRYLVKRTGEKVFLECVQDMDHENMFWYRQDPGLGLRLIYFSYDVKMKEKGDIPEGYSVSREKKERFSLILESASTNQTSMYLCASSYQGQRVQYFGPGTRLTVL.

The gene calls are TRBV7-2 and TRBJ1-5, with D possibly being TRBD1 (5 bases). Germline V CDR1 and CDR2: SGHTA, FQGNSA. The V gene lost 7 bases and the J gene lost 0 bases, with 13 bases spanning the gap. The CDR3 length is 15 residues. This chain's CDR3 is CASKGSSLSNQPQHF. DNA of the CDR3: TGTGCCAGCAAGGGGAGCAGCCTTAGCAATCAGCCCCAGCATTTT.

The rearrangement uses TRBV5-1 and TRBJ2-1; 8 bases are a match to TRBD2. The CDR3 is 15 residues long. The V and J ends lost 0 bases and 9 bases, in that order; junction bases with no gene match: 8. In germline, CDR1 is SGHRS, CDR2 YFSETQ. In DNA, the CDR3 is TGCGCCAGCAGCTTGGTTACTAGCGGAAGTAGTGAGCAGTTCTTC. Its protein product is CASSLVTSGSSEQFF.